This T cell receptor beta chain was sequenced for a study of a mutant IDH1 vaccine in newly diagnosed glioma. Study overall: Previous care, which was radiotherapy, temozolomide, or both, most often involved both. Study-wide results and limits: Patients showed vaccine-induced immune responses at a rate of 90% to 95%.

With 4 bases removed from V and 3 bases from J, the gap between germline ends came to 7 bases. CDR1 and CDR2 (germline): MNHNS, SASEGT. This CDR3 contains 12 residues. Noted time point: week 47, end of study. Doses of 300 ug of mutant IDH1 20-mer peptide were given with topical imiquimod. Profiling relied on immunoSEQ multiplex PCR, and the TCRdb table lists in-frame clones only, not all of them. This table has tens of thousands of clones, 82% appearing once. About this clone itself: Its antigen remains unidentified.

This sequence was found in a man younger than 35 with glioma. Some clones in this sample may be carry-over from other donors' samples. The V gene is TRBV6-1, the J gene TRBJ2-7; D perhaps matches TRBD2 (5 bases). Sample: PBMCs, taken from a glioma patient whose treatment included an IDH1 peptide vaccine. The CDR3 sequence: CASSGEGYEQYF. The CDR3 DNA sequence: TGTGCCAGCAGTGGCGAGGGCTACGAGCAGTACTTC.